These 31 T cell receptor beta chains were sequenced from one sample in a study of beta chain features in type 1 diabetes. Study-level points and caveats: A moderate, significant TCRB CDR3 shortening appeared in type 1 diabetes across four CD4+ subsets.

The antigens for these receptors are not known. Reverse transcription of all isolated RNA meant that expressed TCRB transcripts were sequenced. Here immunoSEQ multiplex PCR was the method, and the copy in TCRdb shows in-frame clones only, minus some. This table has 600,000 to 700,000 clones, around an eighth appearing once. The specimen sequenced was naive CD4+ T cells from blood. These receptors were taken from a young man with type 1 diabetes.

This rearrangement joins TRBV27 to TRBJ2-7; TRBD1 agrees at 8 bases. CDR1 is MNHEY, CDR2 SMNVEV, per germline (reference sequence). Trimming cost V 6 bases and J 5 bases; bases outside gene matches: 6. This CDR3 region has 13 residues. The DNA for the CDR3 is TGTGCCAGCAGATTGACAGGGGTGGACGAGCAGTACTTC. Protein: CASRLTGVDEQYF.

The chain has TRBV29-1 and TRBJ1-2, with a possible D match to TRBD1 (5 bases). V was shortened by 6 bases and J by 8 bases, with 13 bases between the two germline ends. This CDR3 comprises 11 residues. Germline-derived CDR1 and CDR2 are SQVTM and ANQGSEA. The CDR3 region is CSVPQGDGYTF. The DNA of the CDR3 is TGCAGCGTCCCCCAGGGTGACGGCTACACCTTC.

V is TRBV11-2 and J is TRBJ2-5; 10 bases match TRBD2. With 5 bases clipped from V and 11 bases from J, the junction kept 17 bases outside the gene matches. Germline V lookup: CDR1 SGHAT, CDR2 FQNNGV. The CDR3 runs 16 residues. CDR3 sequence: CASSAPSSSGGARQYF. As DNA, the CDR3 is TGTGCCAGCAGCGCTCCATCCTCTAGCGGGGGCGCCCGGCAGTACTTC.

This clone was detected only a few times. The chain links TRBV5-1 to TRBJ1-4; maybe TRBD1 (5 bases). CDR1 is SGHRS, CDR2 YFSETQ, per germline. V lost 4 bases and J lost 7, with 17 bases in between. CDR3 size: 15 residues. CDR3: CASSPPGSGVEKLFF. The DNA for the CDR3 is TGCGCCAGCAGCCCCCCAGGTTCGGGGGTTGAAAAACTGTTTTTT.

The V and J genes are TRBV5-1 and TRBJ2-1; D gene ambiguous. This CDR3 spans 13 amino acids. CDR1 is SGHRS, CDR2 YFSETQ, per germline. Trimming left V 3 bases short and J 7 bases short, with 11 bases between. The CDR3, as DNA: TGCGCCAGCAGCTCTAGATTGGGGAATGAGCAGTTCTTC. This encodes CASSSRLGNEQFF.

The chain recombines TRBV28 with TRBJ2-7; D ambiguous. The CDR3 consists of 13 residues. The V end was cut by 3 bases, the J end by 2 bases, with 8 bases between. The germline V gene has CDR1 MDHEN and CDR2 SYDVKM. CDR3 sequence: CASSFVVAYEQYF. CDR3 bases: TGTGCCAGCAGTTTTGTGGTAGCCTACGAGCAGTACTTC. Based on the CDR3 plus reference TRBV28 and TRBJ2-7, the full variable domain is DVKVTQSSRYLVKRTGEKVFLECVQDMDHENMFWYRQDPGLGLRLIYFSYDVKMKEKGDIPEGYSVSREKKERFSLILESASTNQTSMYLCASSFVVAYEQYFGPGTRLTVT.

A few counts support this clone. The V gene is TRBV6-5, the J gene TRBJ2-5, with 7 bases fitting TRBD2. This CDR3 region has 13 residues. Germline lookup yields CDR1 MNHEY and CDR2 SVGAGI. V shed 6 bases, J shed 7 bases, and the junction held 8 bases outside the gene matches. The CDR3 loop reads CASSPGLVGTQYF. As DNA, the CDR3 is TGTGCCAGCAGCCCCGGACTAGTTGGGACCCAGTACTTC.

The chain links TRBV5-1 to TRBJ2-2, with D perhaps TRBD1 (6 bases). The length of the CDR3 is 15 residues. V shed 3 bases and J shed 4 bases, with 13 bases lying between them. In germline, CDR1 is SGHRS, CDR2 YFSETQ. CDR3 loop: CASSSTGSSTGELFF. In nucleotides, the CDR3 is TGCGCCAGCAGCTCTACAGGGTCGAGCACCGGGGAGCTGTTTTTT. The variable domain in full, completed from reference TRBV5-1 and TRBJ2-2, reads KAGVTQTPRYLIKTRGQQVTLSCSPISGHRSVSWYQQTPGQGLQFLFEYFSETQRNKGNFPGRFSGRQFSNSRSEMNVSTLELGDSALYLCASSSTGSSTGELFFGEGSRLTVL.

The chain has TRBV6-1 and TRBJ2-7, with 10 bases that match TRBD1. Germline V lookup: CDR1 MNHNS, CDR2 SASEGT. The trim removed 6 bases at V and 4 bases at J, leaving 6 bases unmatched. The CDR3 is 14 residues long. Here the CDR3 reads CASRMGTGAYEQYF. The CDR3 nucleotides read TGTGCCAGCAGGATGGGGACAGGGGCGTACGAGCAGTACTTC.

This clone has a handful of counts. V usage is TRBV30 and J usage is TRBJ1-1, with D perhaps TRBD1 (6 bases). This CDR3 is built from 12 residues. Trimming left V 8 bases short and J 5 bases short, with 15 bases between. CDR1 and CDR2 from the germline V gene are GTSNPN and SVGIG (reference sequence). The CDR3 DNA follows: TGTGCCGGGATTTCAGGGGCGACTGAAGCTTTCTTT. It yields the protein CAGISGATEAFF.

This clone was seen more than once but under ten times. CDR3 nucleotides: TGCAGCGTGATTGGGACAGGGGACTCCTCTGGGGCCAACGTCCTGACTTTC. Its translation: CSVIGTGDSSGANVLTF. The V and J genes are TRBV29-1 and TRBJ2-6; the match to TRBD1 covers 10 bases. The CDR3 has 17 residues. CDR1 SQVTM and CDR2 ANQGSEA come from the germline V gene. Trimming at V came to 6 bases and at J to 0 bases, leaving 8 bases not matched to a gene. Full variable domain (missing parts from reference TRBV29-1 and TRBJ2-6): SAVISQKPSRDICQRGTSLTIQCQVDSQVTMMFWYRQQPGQSLTLIATANQGSEATYESGFVIDKFPISRPNLTFSTLTVSNMSPEDSSIYLCSVIGTGDSSGANVLTFGAGSRLTVL.

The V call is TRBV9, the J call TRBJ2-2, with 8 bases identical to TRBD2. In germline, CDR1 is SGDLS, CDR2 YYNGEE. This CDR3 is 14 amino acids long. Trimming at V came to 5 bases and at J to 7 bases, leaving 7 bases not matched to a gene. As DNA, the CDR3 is TGTGCCAGCAGTCCACATAGCGGGATCGGGGAGCTGTTTTTT. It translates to CASSPHSGIGELFF.

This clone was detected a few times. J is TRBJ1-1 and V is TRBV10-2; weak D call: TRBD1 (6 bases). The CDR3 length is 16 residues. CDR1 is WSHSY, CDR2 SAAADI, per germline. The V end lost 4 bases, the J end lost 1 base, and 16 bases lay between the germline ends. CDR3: CASSGPTGQGNTEAFF. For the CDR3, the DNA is TGCGCCAGCAGTGGACCTACAGGGCAGGGGAACACTGAAGCTTTCTTT.

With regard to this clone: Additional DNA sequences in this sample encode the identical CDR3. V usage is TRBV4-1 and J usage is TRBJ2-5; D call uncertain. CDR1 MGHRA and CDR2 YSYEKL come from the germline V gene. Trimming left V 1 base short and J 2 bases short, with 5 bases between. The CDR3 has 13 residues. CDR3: CASSQGLQETQYF. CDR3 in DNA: TGCGCCAGCAGCCAAGGACTTCAAGAGACCCAGTACTTC.

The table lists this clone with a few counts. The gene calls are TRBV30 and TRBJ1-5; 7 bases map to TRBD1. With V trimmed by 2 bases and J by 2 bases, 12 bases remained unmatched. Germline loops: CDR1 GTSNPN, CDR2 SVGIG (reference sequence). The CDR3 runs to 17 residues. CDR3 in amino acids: CAWSPTPGGPGNQPQHF. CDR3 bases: TGTGCCTGGAGTCCCACCCCAGGGGGTCCGGGCAATCAGCCCCAGCATTTT.

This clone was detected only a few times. CDR3 bases: TGCGCCAGCAGCCAAGTCTTTGGGCAGACAGGGACAGATACGCAGTATTTT. Translating gives CASSQVFGQTGTDTQYF. The V gene is TRBV4-1, the J gene TRBJ2-3; 7 nucleotides line up with TRBD1. V lost 1 base, J lost 3 bases, and 10 bases stayed unmatched. CDR1 and CDR2 from the germline V gene are MGHRA and YSYEKL. The length of the CDR3 is 17 residues.

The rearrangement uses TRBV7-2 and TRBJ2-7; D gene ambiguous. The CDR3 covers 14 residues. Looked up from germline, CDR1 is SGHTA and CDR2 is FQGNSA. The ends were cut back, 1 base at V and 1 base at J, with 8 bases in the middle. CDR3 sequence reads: CASSLGGESYEQYF. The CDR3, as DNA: TGTGCCAGCAGCTTAGGCGGCGAGTCCTACGAGCAGTACTTC.

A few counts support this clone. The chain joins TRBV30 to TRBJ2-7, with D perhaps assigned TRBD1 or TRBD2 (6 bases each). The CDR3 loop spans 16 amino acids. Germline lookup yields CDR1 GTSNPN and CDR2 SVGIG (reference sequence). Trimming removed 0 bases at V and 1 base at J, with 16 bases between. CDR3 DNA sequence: TGTGCCTGGAGTGTCACGTTAGGGGGGAGGTCCTACGAGCAGTACTTC. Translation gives CAWSVTLGGRSYEQYF.

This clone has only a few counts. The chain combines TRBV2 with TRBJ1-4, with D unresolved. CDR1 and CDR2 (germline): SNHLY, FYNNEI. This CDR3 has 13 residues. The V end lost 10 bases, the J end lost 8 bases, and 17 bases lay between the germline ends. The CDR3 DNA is TGTGCCAACGCGCGGGAGTCCGCCGAAAAACTGTTTTTT. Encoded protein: CANARESAEKLFF. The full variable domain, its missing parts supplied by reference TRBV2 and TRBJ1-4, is EPEVTQTPSHQVTQMGQEVILRCVPISNHLYFYWYRQILGQKVEFLVSFYNNEISEKSEIFDDQFSVERPDGSNFTLKIRSTKLEDSAMYFCANARESAEKLFFGSGTQLSVL.

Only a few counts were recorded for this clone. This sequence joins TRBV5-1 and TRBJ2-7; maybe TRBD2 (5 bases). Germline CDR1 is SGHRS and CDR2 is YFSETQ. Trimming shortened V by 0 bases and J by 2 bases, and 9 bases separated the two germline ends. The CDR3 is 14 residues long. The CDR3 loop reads CASSLAHGTYEQYF. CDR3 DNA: TGCGCCAGCAGCTTGGCCCACGGGACCTACGAGCAGTACTTC.

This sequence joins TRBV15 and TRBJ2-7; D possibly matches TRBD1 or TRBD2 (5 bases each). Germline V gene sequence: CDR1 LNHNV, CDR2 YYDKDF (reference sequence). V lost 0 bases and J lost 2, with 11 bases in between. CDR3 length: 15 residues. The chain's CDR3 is CATSRDRDPAYEQYF. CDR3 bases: TGTGCCACCAGCAGAGACAGGGACCCAGCCTACGAGCAGTACTTC.

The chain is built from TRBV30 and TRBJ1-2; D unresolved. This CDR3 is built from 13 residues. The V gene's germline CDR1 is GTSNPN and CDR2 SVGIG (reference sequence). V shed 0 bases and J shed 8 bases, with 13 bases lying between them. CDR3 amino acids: CAWSVEWGEGYTF. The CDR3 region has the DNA TGTGCCTGGAGTGTAGAATGGGGAGAGGGCTACACCTTC.

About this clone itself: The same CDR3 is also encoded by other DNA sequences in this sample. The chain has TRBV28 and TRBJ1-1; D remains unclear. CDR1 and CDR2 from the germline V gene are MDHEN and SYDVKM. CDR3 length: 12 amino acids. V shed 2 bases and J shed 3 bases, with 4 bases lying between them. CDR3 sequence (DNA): TGTGCCAGCAGTTTACTAGACACTGAAGCTTTCTTT. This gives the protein CASSLLDTEAFF.

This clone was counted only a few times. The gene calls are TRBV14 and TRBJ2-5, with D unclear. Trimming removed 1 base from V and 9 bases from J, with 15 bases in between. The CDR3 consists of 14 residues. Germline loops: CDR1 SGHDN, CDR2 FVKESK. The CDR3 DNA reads TGTGCCAGCAGCCAAGCCGGCGCCCCAACGGCCCAGTACTTC. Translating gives CASSQAGAPTAQYF.

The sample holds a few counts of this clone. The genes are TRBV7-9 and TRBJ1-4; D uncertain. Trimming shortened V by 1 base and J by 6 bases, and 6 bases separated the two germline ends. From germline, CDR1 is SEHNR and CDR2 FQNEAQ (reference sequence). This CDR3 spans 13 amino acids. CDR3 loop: CASSLGSHEKLFF. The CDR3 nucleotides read TGTGCCAGCAGCTTAGGGTCACATGAAAAACTGTTTTTT. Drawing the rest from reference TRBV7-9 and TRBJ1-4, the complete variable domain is DTGVSQNPRHKITKRGQNVTFRCDPISEHNRLYWYRQTLGQGPEFLTYFQNEAQLEKSRLLSDRFSAERPKGSFSTLEIQRTEQGDSAMYLCASSLGSHEKLFFGSGTQLSVL.

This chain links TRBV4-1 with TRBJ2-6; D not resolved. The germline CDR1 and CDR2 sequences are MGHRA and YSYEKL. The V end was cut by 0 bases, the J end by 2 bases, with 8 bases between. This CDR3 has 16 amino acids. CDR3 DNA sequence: TGCGCCAGCAGCCAAGATAGGAGTCCTGGGGCCAACGTCCTGACTTTC. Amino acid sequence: CASSQDRSPGANVLTF.

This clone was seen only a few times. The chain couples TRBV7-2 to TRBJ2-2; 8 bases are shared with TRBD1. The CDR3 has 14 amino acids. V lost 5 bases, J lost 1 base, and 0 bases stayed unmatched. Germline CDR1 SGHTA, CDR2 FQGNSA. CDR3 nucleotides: TGTGCCAGCAGCGGACAGGGGAACACCGGGGAGCTGTTTTTT. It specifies CASSGQGNTGELFF.

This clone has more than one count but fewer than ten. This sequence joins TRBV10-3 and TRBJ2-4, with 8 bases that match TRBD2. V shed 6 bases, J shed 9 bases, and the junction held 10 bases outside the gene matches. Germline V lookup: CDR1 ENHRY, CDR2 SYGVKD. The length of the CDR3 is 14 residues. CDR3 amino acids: CAISPGGPVGIQYF. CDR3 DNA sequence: TGTGCCATCAGCCCGGGGGGGCCGGTCGGCATTCAGTACTTC.

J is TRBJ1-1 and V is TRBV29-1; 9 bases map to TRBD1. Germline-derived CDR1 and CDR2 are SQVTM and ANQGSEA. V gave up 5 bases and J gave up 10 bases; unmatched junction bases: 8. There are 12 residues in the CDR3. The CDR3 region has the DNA TGCAGCGTTTTTAGACAGGGGGAATTAGCTTTCTTT. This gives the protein CSVFRQGELAFF.

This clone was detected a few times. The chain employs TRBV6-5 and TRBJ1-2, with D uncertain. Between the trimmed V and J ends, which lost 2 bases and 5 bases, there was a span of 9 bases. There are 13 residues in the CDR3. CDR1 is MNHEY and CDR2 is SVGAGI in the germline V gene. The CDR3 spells CASSYPDGYGYTF. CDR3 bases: TGTGCCAGCAGTTACCCTGACGGGTATGGCTACACCTTC.

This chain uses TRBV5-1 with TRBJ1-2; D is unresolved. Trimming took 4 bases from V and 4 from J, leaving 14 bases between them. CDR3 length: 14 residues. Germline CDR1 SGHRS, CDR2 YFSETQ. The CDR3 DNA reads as TGCGCCAGCAGCGGTGGTGAGGCTTTCTATGGCTACACCTTC. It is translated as CASSGGEAFYGYTF.